One T cell receptor beta chain is described in this entry. No antigen is known for it. No base-level quality is on record; no much larger clone is a single base apart. The sample belongs to a study of tumor-infiltrating lymphocytes in localized non-small cell lung cancer listed by TCRdb under 2021. At the level of the whole study: Several histologies were represented in the cohort, which also included both smokers and never-smokers as well as patients whose samples were collected after neoadjuvant chemotherapy. Each patient contributed resected tumor tissue and uninvolved lung tissue from the same patient, described as non-adjacent to the tumor. Alongside flow cytometry, multiplex immunofluorescence, RNA-seq, exome sequencing and proteomics, TCR sequencing was applied to the same patients as one of several integrated assays. The overall ICON cohort comprised under 170 surgical patients with localized non-small cell lung cancer whose tumors were resected. A total of over 45 patients were included in the paired tumor versus uninvolved lung comparison of immunoSEQ T-cell fraction. Beyond this particular receptor, the publication reports: Different pieces of the same tissue were used for different assays, so technical variation could not be separated from intratumor heterogeneity. The TCR-derived T-cell fraction showed no difference between the flow cytometry-defined immunotypes IM1 (good prognosis) and IM2 (poor prognosis). Recurrence-free survival showed no association with tumor T-cell fraction measured by TCR sequencing (p = 0.61). In line with immunofluorescence CD3 counts, TCRbeta sequencing supported higher T cell infiltration in tumors compared with uninvolved lung tissue. Since assay coverage differed from patient to patient depending on how much tissue was available, TCR sequencing was done for only a subset of the cohort.

TCR sequencing with the immunoSEQ assay provided the T-cell fraction in tumor and uninvolved lung tissue. The authors' analysis ran thus. For survival analysis, patients were divided into high (upper tertile) and low (lower two tertiles) T-cell fraction groups, which were compared by log-rank test. Paired tumor versus uninvolved lung differences in T-cell fraction were tested with a signed-rank test. TCRdb took over this immuneACCESS table, retaining in-frame rearrangements with V and J assigned. Such tables are incomplete; in checked studies, under half of the missing clones stem from an unresolved V gene, and the remainder is unexplained. Clonal size and the V and J genes are those of that table, whereas D and trimming came from the DNA. The sample yields 20,000 to 25,000 clones; approximately 80% were counted once. About 3% of the sample rests with the top ten. CDR1 and CDR2 are read off the germline V gene as LGHNA and YSLEER. The CDR3 contains 15 residues, cysteine and phenylalanine counted. Left in the record is the CDR3 DNA by itself, 45 bases read in frame from the first base. V is shortened by 5 bases, J by 5 bases, and the region joining them spans 18 bases.

Patient enrollment in ICON started in the first half of 2016, and the final patient was enrolled in late 2018. Fresh tumor and matched uninvolved tissue for in-depth immune analyses, including TCR sequencing, were collected from a subcohort of 76 patients. DNA isolated from bulk tissue, without cell sorting, was used for TCR sequencing. Sequencing input: lung tumor tissue. The TCR sequence derives from a human donor with non-small cell lung cancer. The rearranged chain carries TRBV4-3 and TRBJ2-5; the best D guess is TRBD1, with 6 bases matching. The nucleotide sequence is given as TGCGCCAGCAGCGTCGGCAGGGGCCCTGGGGAGACCCAGTACTTC. Translated, this is CASSVGRGPGETQYF.